What follows is one TCR beta chain and its context. The method was immunoSEQ multiplex PCR; TCRdb's version includes in-frame clones alone and lacks a portion of them. The data show about 48,000 clones, 65% to 85% seen once. The entry originates in a study of blood T cell repertoires in COVID-19. Study overall: Sample material is recorded as cDNA or gDNA derived from T cells, B-cell-depleted T cells, or PBMCs.

This CDR3 region has 12 residues. The germline V gene encodes CDR1 SGHRS and CDR2 YFSETQ. V lost 4 bases, J lost 9 bases, and 11 bases lay in between. Sample: peripheral blood. V is TRBV5-1 and J is TRBJ2-1; D call uncertain. The clonotype comes from a man in his 70s with acute or convalescent COVID-19. The CDR3 nucleotides are TGCGCCAGCAGCCTATCTAGTTCTGAGCAGTTCTTC. This sequence encodes CASSLSSSEQFF.